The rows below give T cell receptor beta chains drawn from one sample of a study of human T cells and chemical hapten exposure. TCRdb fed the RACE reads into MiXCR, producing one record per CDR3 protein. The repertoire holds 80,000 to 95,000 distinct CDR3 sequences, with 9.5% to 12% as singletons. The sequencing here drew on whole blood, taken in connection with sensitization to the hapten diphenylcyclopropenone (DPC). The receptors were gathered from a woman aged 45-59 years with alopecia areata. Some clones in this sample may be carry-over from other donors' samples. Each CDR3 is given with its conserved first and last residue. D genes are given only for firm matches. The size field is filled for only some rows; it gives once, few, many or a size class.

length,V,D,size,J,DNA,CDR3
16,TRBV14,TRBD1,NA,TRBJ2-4,TGTGCCAGCAGCCAGGGACAGGGGTTGAGGAAAAACATTCAGTACTTC,CASSQGQGLRKNIQYF
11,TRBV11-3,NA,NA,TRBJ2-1,TGTGCCAGCAGCTCGCTCGATGAGCAGTTCTTC,CASSSLDEQFF
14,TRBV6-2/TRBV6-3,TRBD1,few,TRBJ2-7,TGTGCCAGCAGTGATAGACAGGGGGCCTACGAGCAGTACTTC,CASSDRQGAYEQYF
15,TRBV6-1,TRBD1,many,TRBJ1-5,TGTGCCAGCAGTGACAGGGGGCCGAGCAATCAGCCCCAGCATTTT,CASSDRGPSNQPQHF
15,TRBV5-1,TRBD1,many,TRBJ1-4,TGCGCCAGCAGCTTCCAAGGGGGCCGGGATGAAAAACTGTTTTTT,CASSFQGGRDEKLFF
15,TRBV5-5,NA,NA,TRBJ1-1,TGTGCCAGCAGCTTGGGCGGCAGGAGGACGGCTGAAGCTTTCTTT,CASSLGGRRTAEAFF
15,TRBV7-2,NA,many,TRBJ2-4,TGTGCCAGCAGCTTATCCCGAGGCCAGGGGAACATTCAGTACTTC,CASSLSRGQGNIQYF
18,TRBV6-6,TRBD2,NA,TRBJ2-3,TGTGCCAGCAGTTACTCGAGTCCTCGACTAGCGGGAACAGATACGCAGTATTTT,CASSYSSPRLAGTDTQYF
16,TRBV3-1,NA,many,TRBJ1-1,TGTGCCAGCAGCCAAGTCGGGGTCAGGAGGAACACTGAAGCTTTCTTT,CASSQVGVRRNTEAFF
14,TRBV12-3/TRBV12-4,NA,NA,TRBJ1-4,TGTGCCAGCAGTTTATCCGGGCTTAAAGAAAAACTGTTTTTT,CASSLSGLKEKLFF
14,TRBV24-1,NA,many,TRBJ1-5,TGTGCCACCAGTGTCAAAGGGGGGCTTCAGCCCCAGCATTTT,CATSVKGGLQPQHF
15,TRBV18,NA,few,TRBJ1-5,TGTGCCAGCTCACCAGGCCAGGGGTATAATCAGCCCCAGCATTTT,CASSPGQGYNQPQHF
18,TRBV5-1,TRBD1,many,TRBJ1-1,TGCGCCAGCAGCTTGGTAGAGGGTGACAGGGGGCGCGGAACTGAAGCTTTCTTT,CASSLVEGDRGRGTEAFF
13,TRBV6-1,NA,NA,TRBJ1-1,TGTGCCAGCAGTGCGGACCGAAGAACTGAAGCTTTCTTT,CASSADRRTEAFF
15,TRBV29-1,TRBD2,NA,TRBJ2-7,TGCAGCGTTGTGTCGACTAGCGGGGACCCCTACGAGCAGTACTTC,CSVVSTSGDPYEQYF
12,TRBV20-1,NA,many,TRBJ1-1,TGCAGTGCTAGACAGGGTGCCACTGAAGCTTTCTTT,CSARQGATEAFF
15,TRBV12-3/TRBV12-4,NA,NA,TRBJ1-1,TGTGCCAGCAGTCGCCCGACGGGGTTGAACACTGAAGCTTTCTTT,CASSRPTGLNTEAFF
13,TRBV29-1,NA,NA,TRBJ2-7,TGCAGCGTTGCTGGCCGATACTCCTACGAGCAGTACTTC,CSVAGRYSYEQYF
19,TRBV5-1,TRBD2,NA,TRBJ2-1,TGCGCCAGCAGCCCCTGGGACAGACCAGGACTAGCGGGAGTCGATGAGCAGTTCTTC,CASSPWDRPGLAGVDEQFF
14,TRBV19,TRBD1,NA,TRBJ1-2,TGTGCCAGTAGTATTGGACAGGGGGCCTATGGCTACACCTTC,CASSIGQGAYGYTF
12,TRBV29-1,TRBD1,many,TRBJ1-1,TGCAGCGTTGGACAGGGTAACACTGAAGCTTTCTTT,CSVGQGNTEAFF
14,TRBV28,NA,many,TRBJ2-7,TGTGCCAGCAGCTTGGGGCCACGGCTCTACGAGCAGTACTTC,CASSLGPRLYEQYF
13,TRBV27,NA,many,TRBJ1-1,TGTGCCAGCAGGGAGGGGTCGAGCACTGAAGCTTTCTTT,CASREGSSTEAFF
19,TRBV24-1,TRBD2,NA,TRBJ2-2,TGTGCCACCAGTGCTCCAGGGGGACTAGCGGGAGAAGGCACCGGGGAGCTGTTTTTT,CATSAPGGLAGEGTGELFF
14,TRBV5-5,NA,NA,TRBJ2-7,TGTGCCAGCAGCTTATTGCCGGGGGCGTACGAGCAGTACTTC,CASSLLPGAYEQYF
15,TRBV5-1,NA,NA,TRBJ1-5,TGCGCCAGCAGCCCTTGGGCCGGACCCAATCAGCCCCAGCATTTT,CASSPWAGPNQPQHF
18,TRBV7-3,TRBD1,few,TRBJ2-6,TGTGCCAGCAGCTCACAGGGGGCTTACTCCTCTGGGGCCAACGTCCTGACTTTC,CASSSQGAYSSGANVLTF
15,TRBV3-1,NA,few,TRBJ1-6,TGTGCCAGCAGCCAAGATTTGGCAGGGGTTTCACCCCTCCACTTT,CASSQDLAGVSPLHF
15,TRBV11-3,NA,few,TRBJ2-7,TGTGCCAGCAGCTTCGGGGACCCAAGCTCCTACGAGCAGTACTTC,CASSFGDPSSYEQYF
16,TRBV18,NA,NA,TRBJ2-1,TGTGCCAGCTCACCGCCCAGCGTCGGGTCCTACAATGAGCAGTTCTTC,CASSPPSVGSYNEQFF
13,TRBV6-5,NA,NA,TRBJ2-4,TGTGCCAGCATCGACCCGAACAAAAACATTCAGTACTTC,CASIDPNKNIQYF